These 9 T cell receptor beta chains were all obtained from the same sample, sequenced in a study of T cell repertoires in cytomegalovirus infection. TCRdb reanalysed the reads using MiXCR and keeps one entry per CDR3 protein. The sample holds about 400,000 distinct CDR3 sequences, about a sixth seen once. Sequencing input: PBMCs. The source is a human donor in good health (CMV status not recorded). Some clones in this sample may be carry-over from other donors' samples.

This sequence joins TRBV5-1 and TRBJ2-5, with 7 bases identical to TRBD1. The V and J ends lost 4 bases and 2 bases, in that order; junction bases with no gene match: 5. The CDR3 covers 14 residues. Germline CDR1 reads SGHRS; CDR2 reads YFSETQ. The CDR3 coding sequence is TGCGCCAGCAGCGAGTCCAGGGGGCAAGAGACCCAGTACTTC. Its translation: CASSESRGQETQYF.

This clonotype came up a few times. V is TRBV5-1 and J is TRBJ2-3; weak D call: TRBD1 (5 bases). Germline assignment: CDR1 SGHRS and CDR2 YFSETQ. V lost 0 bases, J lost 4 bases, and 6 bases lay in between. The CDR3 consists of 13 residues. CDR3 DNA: TGCGCCAGCAGCTTGGCGACAGCAGATACGCAGTATTTT. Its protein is CASSLATADTQYF.

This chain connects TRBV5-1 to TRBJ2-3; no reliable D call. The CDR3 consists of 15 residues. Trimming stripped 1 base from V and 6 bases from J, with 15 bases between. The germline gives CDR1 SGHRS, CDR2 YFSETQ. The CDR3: CASSLFGVTDDTQYF. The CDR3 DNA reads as TGCGCCAGCAGCTTGTTTGGGGTCACCGATGATACGCAGTATTTT.

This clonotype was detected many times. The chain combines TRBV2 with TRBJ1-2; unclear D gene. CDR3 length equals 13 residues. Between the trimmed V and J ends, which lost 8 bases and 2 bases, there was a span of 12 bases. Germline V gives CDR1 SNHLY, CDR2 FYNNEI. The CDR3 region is CASLSALNYGYTF. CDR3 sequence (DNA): TGTGCCAGCTTATCAGCCCTGAACTATGGCTACACCTTC.

CDR3 DNA: TGTGCCAGCGGCGGCGAGAGCTCCTACGAGCAGTACTTC. It is translated as CASGGESSYEQYF. The rearrangement joins TRBV18 to TRBJ2-7; D is unclear. CDR1 KGHSH and CDR2 LQKENI come from the germline V gene. V lost 8 bases and J lost 0, with 11 bases in between. The CDR3 has 13 residues.

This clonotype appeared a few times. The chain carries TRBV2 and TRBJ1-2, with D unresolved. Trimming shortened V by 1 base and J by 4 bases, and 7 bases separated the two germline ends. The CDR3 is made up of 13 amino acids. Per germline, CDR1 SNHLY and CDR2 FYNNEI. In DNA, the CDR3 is TGTGCCAGCAGTGAAGACAGTAGCTATGGCTACACCTTC. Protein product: CASSEDSSYGYTF.

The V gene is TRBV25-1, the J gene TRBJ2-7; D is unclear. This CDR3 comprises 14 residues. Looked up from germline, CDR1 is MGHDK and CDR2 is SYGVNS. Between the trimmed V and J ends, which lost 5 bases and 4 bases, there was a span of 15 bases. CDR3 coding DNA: TGTGCCAGCAGTCCCCACACGGAAACTTACGAGCAGTACTTC. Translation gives CASSPHTETYEQYF.

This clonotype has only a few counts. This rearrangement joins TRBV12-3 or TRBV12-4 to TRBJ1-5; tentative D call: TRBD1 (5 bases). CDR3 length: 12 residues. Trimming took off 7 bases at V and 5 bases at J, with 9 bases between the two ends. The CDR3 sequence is CASTTGDQPQHF. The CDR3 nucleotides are TGTGCCAGCACGACGGGGGATCAGCCCCAGCATTTT.

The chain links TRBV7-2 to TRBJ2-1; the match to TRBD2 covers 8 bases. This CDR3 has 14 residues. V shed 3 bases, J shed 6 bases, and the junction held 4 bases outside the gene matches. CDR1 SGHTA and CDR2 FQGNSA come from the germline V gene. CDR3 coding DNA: TGTGCCAGCAGCTTCAGGACTAGCCCCAATGAGCAGTTCTTC. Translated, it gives CASSFRTSPNEQFF.